These T cell receptor beta chains were read from a single sample in a study of T cell responses to AZD1222 COVID-19 vaccine. TCRdb's copy holds only in-frame clones and misses some; the assay was immunoSEQ multiplex PCR. The repertoire holds about 120,000 clones, with 87% as singletons. The sample consisted of peripheral blood, taken on day 0 of AZD1222 vaccination. Every receptor here comes from an adult in good health. Both conserved end residues are part of each CDR3. Size is omitted from some rows. Given values are once, few, many or a class for expanded clones.

V gene,J gene,clone size,CDR3 protein
TRBV11-1,TRBJ2-2,once,CASSPRAGVNTGELFF
TRBV6-5,TRBJ1-3,.,CASRQGGGNTIYF
TRBV28,TRBJ2-3,.,CASSSPAGLSTDTQYF
TRBV3-1/TRBV3-2,TRBJ2-7,.,CASSQNKYEQYF
TRBV20-1,TRBJ2-5,once,CSAIAGTQYF
TRBV13,TRBJ2-3,.,CASSLGPPGGPTDTQYF
TRBV5-4,TRBJ2-5,.,CASSSQGYQETQYF
TRBV19,TRBJ1-2,few,CASSIWGTGRRGYGYTF
TRBV6-5,TRBJ2-2,.,CASSRPLLELFF
TRBV11-2,TRBJ2-7,.,CASSPQSSFYEQYF